This T cell receptor beta chain was identified during a study of cytomegalovirus exposure and HLA in healthy donors. As for the study in general: A preliminary data release comprised 91 million or so unique TCRs obtained from HLA-typed donors.

Note on this clone: Its target is not known.

The primer mix had 60 Vbeta and 13 Jbeta primers. TCRdb's copy holds only in-frame clones and misses some; the assay was immunoSEQ multiplex PCR. The sample holds about 200,000 clones, more than 80% seen once. General study results and limits: In a later analysis, TCR beta V- and J-gene trimming showed a link to a missense DCLRE1C variant.

There are 13 residues in the CDR3. Germline-derived CDR1 and CDR2 are MDHEN and SYDVKM. J was trimmed by 4 bases and V by 7 bases; bases with no gene match: 5. Unrecorded immune exposures were likely, despite nominal health at sampling. The chain carries TRBV28 and TRBJ1-2; 8 nucleotides agree with TRBD1. Material for sequencing was PBMCs. This clonotype originated in a man aged 25-40 years in good health and CMV-seronegative. The CDR3 loop is CASTTGQGYGYTF. As DNA, the CDR3 is TGTGCCAGCACCACCGGACAGGGCTATGGCTACACCTTC.